This is a list of T cell receptor beta chains from one sample in a study of low-dose radiotherapy and immunotherapy resistance in tumors. In TCRdb, the reads were re-called with MiXCR into one record per CDR3 protein. Altogether roughly 39,000 distinct CDR3 sequences are present, roughly 31% being singletons, with the ten largest covering about 3.7%. The sequencing used PBMCs, collected before treatment. The receptors were sampled from a male donor with gallbladder cancer. CDR3s include the opening cysteine and the closing phenylalanine or tryptophan. The order of the fields is J gene, V gene, CDR3 protein.

>TRBJ2-1|TRBV9
CASSVDPGGSYYNEQFF
>TRBJ2-2|TRBV11-3
CASNINPPTSGGMNRGAVFF
>TRBJ2-2|TRBV24-1
CATTASDRAGYTGELFF
>TRBJ2-1|TRBV5-1
CASHSGANEQFF
>TRBJ1-6|TRBV10-3
CAISENWDINSPLHF
>TRBJ2-3|TRBV3-1
CASSLGQFTDTQYF
>TRBJ1-4|TRBV2
CASSPRATNEKLFF
>TRBJ2-7|TRBV12-3/TRBV12-4
CASNRPGTGPYEQYF
>TRBJ1-1|TRBV4-1
CASSHPDSLEAFF
>TRBJ2-5|TRBV13
CASSLSQRGGLETQYF
>TRBJ2-3|TRBV6-2/TRBV6-3
CASKRTSTDTQYF
>TRBJ2-3|TRBV28
CASSQGLAGTDTQYF
>TRBJ2-6|TRBV29-1
CSVDAGANVLTF
>TRBJ2-7|TRBV20-1
CSARVVAGAYEQYF
>TRBJ2-2|TRBV5-1
CASSLTELAGELFF
>TRBJ2-3|TRBV12-3/TRBV12-4
CASSRTGVGTDTQYF
>TRBJ2-1|TRBV12-3/TRBV12-4
CASSHRGNEQFF
>TRBJ1-2|TRBV20-1
CSAVWERGYTF
>TRBJ2-4|TRBV5-1
CASSGRDTTEGTKNIQYF
>TRBJ2-1|TRBV5-6
CASSVLGTSGGENEQFF
>TRBJ2-7|TRBV5-1
CASSSLAGGHEQYF
>TRBJ2-2|TRBV28
CATLSRGRNTGELFF
>TRBJ2-1|TRBV5-1
CASSSSGDRGHLAMSQRTYNEQFF
>TRBJ1-3|TRBV18
CASSPSTGVSGNTIYF
>TRBJ2-7|TRBV20-1
CSARDPSGLEQYF
>TRBJ1-2|TRBV12-3/TRBV12-4
CASSFTGLGYGYTF
>TRBJ2-5|TRBV4-3
CASSPGSRGSETQYF
>TRBJ2-1|TRBV10-3
CAISVRQGGNEQFF
>TRBJ2-2|TRBV4-1
CASSQDNGLAGELFF
>TRBJ2-3|TRBV6-2/TRBV6-3
CASSVGQGWTDTQYF
>TRBJ2-6|TRBV6-6
CASSYGQVDSGANVLTF
>TRBJ2-5|TRBV5-4
CASSSRLAGIATQYF
>TRBJ1-3|TRBV29-1
CSVEAGNTIYF
>TRBJ2-7|TRBV12-3/TRBV12-4
CASTRKTGTGPSREQYF
>TRBJ1-5|TRBV30
CAWSRGGVYQPQHF
>TRBJ1-1|TRBV5-4
CASLLQGGNEAFF
>TRBJ2-2|TRBV5-4
CASSLSGAGSCFF
>TRBJ2-1|TRBV19
CASSTLNEQFF
>TRBJ2-7|TRBV11-2
CASSLDGTVYEQYF
>TRBJ2-7|TRBV28
CASSLGQGVDEQYF
>TRBJ2-1|TRBV12-3/TRBV12-4
CASSLGTSANEQFF